This entry is about one TCR beta chain. The source of the sample is a study of cytomegalovirus exposure and HLA in healthy donors. PCR was performed using 60 Vbeta and 13 Jbeta primers. Sequenced by immunoSEQ multiplex PCR; TCRdb stores in-frame clones only, minus some. In the table there are approximately 120,000 clones, approximately 82% of which are singletons. Sequencing input: PBMCs. This clonotype was sampled from a man aged 18 to 30 in good health and CMV-seropositive.

This chain's CDR3 is CASSLTTSGQGHEQYF. In nucleotides, the CDR3 is TGTGCCAGCAGCTTAACAACGTCGGGACAGGGTCACGAGCAGTACTTC. The chain uses TRBV7-6 and TRBJ2-7, with 9 bases lining up with TRBD1. Losses at the gene ends were 2 bases for V and 5 bases for J; bases not matched to a gene: 10. Germline V gene sequence: CDR1 SGHVS, CDR2 FNYEAQ. The CDR3 is 16 amino acids.